This T cell receptor (beta chain) was observed in a study of T cell repertoires in cytomegalovirus infection. The wider study: It was the public TCR beta signatures that indicated both CMV infection and matching HLA type. Study findings and constraints: Within the response measured ex vivo, HLA-C-restricted CMV-specific TCR beta clonotypes were dominant. Frequencies of public TCR beta families were cumulated, and this identified carriers of CMV plus the relevant HLA.

TCRdb ran MiXCR on the reads and lists one entry per CDR3 protein. The sample includes hundreds of thousands of distinct CDR3 sequences, approximately 24% of them seen just once. The V and J ends lost 4 bases and 6 bases respectively, with 11 bases between them. The germline V gene has CDR1 SGHTA and CDR2 FQGTGA. The CDR3 totals 13 residues. This clonotype was observed at least ten times. Its antigen is unknown. This TCR derives from a human donor in good health (CMV status not recorded). Some clones in this sample may be carry-over from other donors' samples. Sequenced: CD8+ T cells from PBMCs. V is TRBV7-3 and J is TRBJ2-3; D not resolved. The CDR3: CASSSLSGDTQYF. The CDR3 DNA reads as TGTGCCAGCAGCTCCTTGTCCGGCGATACGCAGTATTTT.